What follows describes a single T cell receptor beta chain. Its antigen is still unknown. The investigators collected lesional scalp punch biopsies and peripheral blood from alopecia areata patients. T lymphocytes (CD4+ and CD8+) were sorted from PBMCs. Deletions cut 5 bases from V and 0 bases from J, with 12 bases between. The germline V gene has CDR1 SGHDT and CDR2 YYEEEE. This CDR3 spans 14 amino acids. It was cDNA, reverse transcribed from extracted RNA, that served as the sequencing template. Assay used: immunoSEQ multiplex PCR; TCRdb lists only in-frame clones, some missing. The sample lists some 95,000 clones, under 45% occurring once. This record comes from a study of CD8+ T cells in alopecia areata. Study-level background: It was oral tofacitinib, at 5 to 10 mg twice daily, that treated patients received.

Whole-study results and caveats: Scalp sample data also include resident alphabeta T cells from normal skin.

This sequence joins TRBV5-6 and TRBJ2-7; either TRBD1 or TRBD2 may supply D (5 bases each). Sequencing was done on a sample of CD4+ T cells sorted from blood. The TCR was taken from a human donor with alopecia areata. The CDR3 protein is CASSGTHYSYEQYF. The CDR3 DNA reads as TGTGCCAGCAGTGGGACGCACTACTCCTACGAGCAGTACTTC.